Below, 23 T cell receptor beta chains from the same sample are listed, as sequenced in a study of T cells after yellow fever vaccination. One entry per CDR3 protein results from TCRdb running MiXCR on the 5' RACE reads. The sample holds hundreds of thousands of distinct CDR3 sequences, 9% to 15% seen once. Sample: PBMCs, taken on the day of the yellow fever booster vaccination. The source is a man aged 30 to 39 who received the YFV17D yellow fever vaccine.

This chain connects TRBV4-3 to TRBJ2-1, with TRBD2 matching over 15 bases. V dropped 4 bases and J dropped 9; count of bases not matched to a gene: 7. The CDR3 runs 16 residues. Germline-derived CDR1 and CDR2 are LGHNA and YSLEER. The CDR3 bases are TGCGCCAGCAGCCCCGGGACTAGCGGGAGGAGGGGTGAGCAGTTCTTC. It encodes CASSPGTSGRRGEQFF.

The chain uses TRBV3-1 and TRBJ1-1; TRBD1 matches at 7 bases. From germline, CDR1 is LGHDT and CDR2 YNNKEL (reference sequence). The CDR3 runs to 13 residues. With 8 bases clipped from V and 1 base from J, the junction kept 4 bases outside the gene matches. CDR3 nucleotides: TGTGCCAGCTGGCAGGGGGGGAACACTGAAGCTTTCTTT. This gives the protein CASWQGGNTEAFF.

This chain joins TRBV18 and TRBJ2-1, with D tentatively TRBD1 or TRBD2 (5 bases each). V was clipped by 2 bases and J by 0 bases, with 11 bases between them. CDR3 length: 16 residues. In germline, CDR1 is KGHSH, CDR2 LQKENI. The CDR3 reads CASSPYRDASYNEQFF. CDR3 in DNA: TGTGCCAGCTCACCATATCGGGACGCCTCCTACAATGAGCAGTTCTTC.

About this clonotype itself: The junction differs from germline at one of its ends, possibly a read error. The genes are TRBV20-1 and TRBJ2-5; TRBD2 matches at 13 bases. CDR1 and CDR2 (germline): DFQATT, SNEGSKA (reference sequence). This CDR3 has 16 amino acids. This CDR3 reads CCARSPGLAGTSTQYF. CDR3 bases: TGCTGTGCTAGATCTCCGGGACTAGCGGGAACGAGCACCCAGTACTTC.

This clonotype came up a few times. The gene calls are TRBV7-6 and TRBJ2-1, with 12 bases lining up with TRBD2. Germline V gene data show CDR1 as SGHVS and CDR2 as FNYEAQ. V dropped 1 base and J dropped 10; count of bases not matched to a gene: 14. The CDR3 runs 18 residues. CDR3 in amino acids: CASSLGLAGAGKWWEQFF. DNA of the CDR3: TGTGCCAGCAGCTTAGGACTAGCGGGAGCCGGAAAGTGGTGGGAGCAGTTCTTC.

This clonotype has ten or more counts. The chain has TRBV12-3 or TRBV12-4 and TRBJ2-7; D call uncertain. The CDR3 covers 11 residues. With 2 bases removed from V and 5 bases from J, the gap between germline ends came to 4 bases. CDR3 bases: TGTGCCAGCAGTTTAAGCCACGAGCAGTACTTC. It specifies CASSLSHEQYF.

The rearrangement links TRBV11-1 to TRBJ2-3; TRBD2 agrees at 13 bases. J lost 3 bases, V lost 4 bases, and 13 bases had no gene match. The germline gives CDR1 SGHAT, CDR2 FQDESV (reference sequence). The CDR3 length is 19 residues. The CDR3 nucleotides are TGTGCCAGCAGCTCAACTAGCGGGAGGGCCGGGATTAGGACAGATACGCAGTATTTT. It codes for CASSSTSGRAGIRTDTQYF.

The J gene is TRBJ2-2, the V gene TRBV3-1; no firm D call. This CDR3 has 12 amino acids. V was pared by 7 bases and J by 0 bases, with 3 bases between. CDR1 and CDR2 (germline): LGHDT, YNNKEL (reference sequence). DNA of the CDR3: TGTGCCAGCACAACGAACACCGGGGAGCTGTTTTTT. It specifies CASTTNTGELFF.

This clonotype was seen a few times. The V gene is TRBV20-1, the J gene TRBJ1-4; tentatively, D is TRBD1 (5 bases). Germline V gives CDR1 DFQATT, CDR2 SNEGSKA (reference sequence). Trimming stripped 6 bases from V and 8 bases from J, with 22 bases between. The CDR3 consists of 15 residues. The chain's CDR3 is CSAPSGARKGEKLFF. CDR3 sequence (DNA): TGCAGTGCCCCCAGCGGCGCACGGAAGGGGGAAAAACTGTTTTTT.

This rearrangement joins TRBV12-3 or TRBV12-4 to TRBJ1-1; TRBD1 aligns across 7 bases. The CDR3 runs to 15 residues. V lost 6 bases and J lost 5; bases outside the gene matches: 12. The CDR3 DNA reads as TGTGCCAGCAGCTCTCAGGGGGGTATTCTGACTGAAGCTTTCTTT. This encodes CASSSQGGILTEAFF.

This clonotype was observed a few times. This rearrangement joins TRBV12-3 or TRBV12-4 to TRBJ2-1; 12 bases are shared with TRBD2. This CDR3 comprises 16 residues. The trim removed 6 bases at V and 1 base at J, leaving 4 bases unmatched. The CDR3 reads CASRRGLAGSYNEQFF. CDR3 nucleotide sequence: TGTGCCAGCAGACGTGGACTAGCGGGATCCTACAATGAGCAGTTCTTC.

This rearrangement joins TRBV6-6 to TRBJ1-1, with D hard to call. Germline V gene lookup returns CDR1 MNHNY and CDR2 SVGAGI (reference sequence). Trimming cost V 7 bases and J 3 bases, with 9 bases left between them. CDR3 length: 12 residues. The CDR3 reads CASTYGYTEAFF. CDR3 nucleotide sequence: TGTGCCAGCACCTACGGGTACACTGAAGCTTTCTTT.

This clonotype turned up a few times. This chain links TRBV20-1 with TRBJ2-5; D remains unclear. The ends were cut back, 1 base at V and 2 bases at J, with 11 bases in the middle. The CDR3 sequence is 14 residues long. Germline V gene data show CDR1 as DFQATT and CDR2 as SNEGSKA (reference sequence). Written as DNA, the CDR3 is TGCAGTGCTAGAGCCCCCGGGCCACAAGAGACCCAGTACTTC. Its protein is CSARAPGPQETQYF.

V is TRBV10-3 and J is TRBJ2-1, with 14 bases that match TRBD2. CDR3 size: 16 residues. V gave up 2 bases and J gave up 7 bases; unmatched junction bases: 4. Germline-derived CDR1 and CDR2 are ENHRY and SYGVKD. The CDR3 coding sequence is TGTGCCATCAGTGAGATGACTAGCGGGAGGGGAAATGAGCAGTTCTTC. This encodes CAISEMTSGRGNEQFF.

The chain employs TRBV12-3 or TRBV12-4 and TRBJ1-4, with 8 bases that match TRBD1. The CDR3 length is 14 residues. The V gene end was trimmed by 1 base and the J gene end by 7 bases; junction bases not matched to a gene: 2. Here the CDR3 reads CASSLGDRGEKLFF. CDR3 bases: TGTGCCAGCAGTTTAGGTGACAGGGGTGAAAAACTGTTTTTT.

This chain uses TRBV6-2 or TRBV6-3 with TRBJ1-5; D call uncertain. The CDR3 is 14 residues long. Germline V CDR1 and CDR2: MNHEY, SVGEGT. Deletions cut 7 bases from V and 3 bases from J, with 13 bases between. CDR3 DNA sequence: TGTGCCAGCAATAAGGACGGACTCAATCAGCCCCAGCATTTT. Its protein product is CASNKDGLNQPQHF.

This clonotype was seen a few times. The chain joins TRBV18 to TRBJ1-1, with TRBD1 matching over 8 bases. V shed 3 bases, J shed 7 bases, and the junction held 10 bases outside the gene matches. Germline CDR1 KGHSH, CDR2 LQKENI. This CDR3 region has 15 residues. This CDR3 reads CASSPSGTGEGEAFF. The CDR3 nucleotides are TGTGCCAGCTCACCGTCCGGGACAGGAGAAGGTGAAGCTTTCTTT.

This clonotype has only a few counts. This sequence joins TRBV15 and TRBJ2-3; D gene uncertain. Deletions cut 0 bases from V and 9 bases from J, with 7 bases between. The CDR3 length is 12 residues. CDR1 LNHNV and CDR2 YYDKDF come from the germline V gene (reference sequence). The CDR3 DNA follows: TGTGCCACCAGCAGAGATGGGGTGACGCAGTATTTT. Translating it yields CATSRDGVTQYF.

This clonotype was observed a few times. The junction shows a germline mismatch at one end, possibly a read error. V usage is TRBV5-6 and J usage is TRBJ1-2; D uncertain. Germline CDR1 reads SGHDT; CDR2 reads YYEEEE. There are 14 residues in the CDR3. The CDR3 reads CASSLTIPNSGYTF. As DNA, the CDR3 is TGTGCCAGCAGCTTGACAATTCCCAACTCTGGCTACACCTTC.

Comments on this clonotype: A much larger clone lies a single base off, so this may be a read error. The CDR3 region is CASIGTTGSGNLNTRELFF. The CDR3 nucleotides read TGTGCCAGCATCGGGACTACGGGTAGCGGGAACCTGAACACCAGGGAGCTGTTTTTT. The chain recombines TRBV12-3 or TRBV12-4 with TRBJ2-2; the match to TRBD2 covers 8 bases. The CDR3 loop spans 19 amino acids.

This chain links TRBV6-7 with TRBJ1-2; 10 bases fit TRBD1. TRBV6-7 falls under the ORF class, with uncertain function. The trim removed 8 bases at V and 5 bases at J, leaving 5 bases unmatched. The CDR3 is made up of 13 amino acids. The chain's CDR3 is CASRTGGRYGYTF. As DNA, the CDR3 is TGTGCCAGCCGGACAGGGGGGCGTTATGGCTACACCTTC.

At least ten counts were recorded for this clonotype. A junction boundary mismatches the germline segment, possibly from a read error. This chain uses TRBV29-1 with TRBJ1-4, with D possibly TRBD1 on 6 matching bases. The CDR3 sequence is 12 residues long. The germline CDR1 and CDR2 sequences are SQVTM and ANQGSEA. The CDR3 DNA follows: TGCAGCGTGGAAGGGGGACCTGAAAAACTGTTTTTT. Protein product: CSVEGGPEKLFF.

The sample holds a few counts of this clonotype. The chain uses TRBV7-6 and TRBJ2-7; tentatively, D is TRBD1 (5 bases). V was trimmed by 6 bases and J by 0 bases, leaving 12 bases between them. Germline CDR1 is SGHVS and CDR2 is FNYEAQ. This CDR3 is 14 amino acids long. CDR3 sequence reads: CASSSGFGSYEQYF. CDR3 DNA: TGTGCCAGCAGTTCAGGGTTCGGCTCCTACGAGCAGTACTTC.